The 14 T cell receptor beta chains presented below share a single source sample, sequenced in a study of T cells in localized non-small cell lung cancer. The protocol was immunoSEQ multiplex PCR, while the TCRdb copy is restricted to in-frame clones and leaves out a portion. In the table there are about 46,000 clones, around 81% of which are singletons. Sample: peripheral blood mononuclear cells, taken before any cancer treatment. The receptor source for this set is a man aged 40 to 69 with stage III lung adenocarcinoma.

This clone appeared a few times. CDR3 in DNA: TGTGCCAGTAGTATCGGAGATACCTACGAGCAGTACTTC. It translates to CASSIGDTYEQYF. The rearrangement links TRBV19 to TRBJ2-7; D is undetermined. Per the germline V gene, CDR1 is LNHDA and CDR2 is SQIVND (reference sequence). Trimming cost V 3 bases and J 2 bases, with 8 bases left between them. The CDR3 runs 13 residues. Using reference TRBV19 and TRBJ2-7 for the parts outside the CDR3, the full variable domain is DGGITQSPKYLFRKEGQNVTLSCEQNLNHDAMYWYRQDPGQGLRLIYYSQIVNDFQKGDIAEGYSVSREKKESFPLTVTSAQKNPTAFYLCASSIGDTYEQYFGPGTRLTVT.

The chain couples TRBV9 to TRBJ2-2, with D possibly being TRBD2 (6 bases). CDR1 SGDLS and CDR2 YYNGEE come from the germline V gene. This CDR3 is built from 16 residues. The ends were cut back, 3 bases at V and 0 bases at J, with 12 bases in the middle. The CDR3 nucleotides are TGTGCCAGCAGCGCCCGGACTAACTCGAACACCGGGGAGCTGTTTTTT. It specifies CASSARTNSNTGELFF. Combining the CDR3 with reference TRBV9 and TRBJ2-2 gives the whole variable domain DSGVTQTPKHLITATGQRVTLRCSPRSGDLSVYWYQQSLDQGLQFLIQYYNGEERAKGNILERFSAQQFPDLHSELNLSSLELGDSALYFCASSARTNSNTGELFFGEGSRLTVL.

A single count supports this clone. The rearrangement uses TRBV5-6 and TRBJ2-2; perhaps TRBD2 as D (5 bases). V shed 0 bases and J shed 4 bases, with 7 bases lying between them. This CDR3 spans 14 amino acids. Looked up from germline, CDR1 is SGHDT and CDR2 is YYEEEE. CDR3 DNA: TGTGCCAGCAGCTTGGTAGCGACCACCGGGGAGCTGTTTTTT. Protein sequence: CASSLVATTGELFF.

CDR3 bases: TGTGCCAGCAGCGACACTACTAGCGGCGAGCAGTACTTC. Translated: CASSDTTSGEQYF. The V gene is TRBV5-6, the J gene TRBJ2-7; TRBD2 matches 8 bases. Germline values: CDR1 SGHDT, CDR2 YYEEEE. The CDR3 extends over 13 amino acids. V lost 4 bases and J lost 6; bases outside the gene matches: 6.

CDR3 residues: CASSESLQETQYF. The CDR3 coding sequence is TGTGCCAGCAGTGAATCTCTTCAAGAGACCCAGTACTTC. V and J are TRBV2 and TRBJ2-5; D remains unclear. Germline CDR1 reads SNHLY; CDR2 reads FYNNEI. The CDR3 totals 13 residues. V dropped 2 bases and J dropped 2 bases, with 6 bases sitting between them.

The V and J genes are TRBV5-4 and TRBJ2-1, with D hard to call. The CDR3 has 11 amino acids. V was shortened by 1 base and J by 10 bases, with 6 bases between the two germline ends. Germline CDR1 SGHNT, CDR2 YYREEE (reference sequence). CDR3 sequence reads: CASSLTGEQFF. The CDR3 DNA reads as TGTGCCAGCAGCTTGACCGGAGAGCAGTTCTTC.

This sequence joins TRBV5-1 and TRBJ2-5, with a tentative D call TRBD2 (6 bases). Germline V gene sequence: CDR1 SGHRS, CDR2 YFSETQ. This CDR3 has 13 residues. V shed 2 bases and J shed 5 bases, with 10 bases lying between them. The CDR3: CASSFGRRETQYF. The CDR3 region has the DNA TGCGCCAGCAGCTTCGGGAGACGGGAGACCCAGTACTTC.

The CDR3 here is CASSPPAASYGYTF. The CDR3 region has the DNA TGTGCCAGCTCACCCCCCGCAGCTTCCTATGGCTACACCTTC. The rearrangement joins TRBV18 to TRBJ1-2; D is ambiguous. Between the trimmed V and J ends, which lost 3 bases and 4 bases, there was a span of 12 bases. Per the germline V gene, CDR1 is KGHSH and CDR2 is LQKENI. The CDR3 is 14 residues long.

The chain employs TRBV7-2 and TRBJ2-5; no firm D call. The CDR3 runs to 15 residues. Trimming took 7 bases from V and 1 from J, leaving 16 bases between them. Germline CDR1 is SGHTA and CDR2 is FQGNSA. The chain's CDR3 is CASNNDRRSQETQYF. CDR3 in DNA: TGTGCCAGCAACAACGACCGGCGGTCCCAAGAGACCCAGTACTTC.

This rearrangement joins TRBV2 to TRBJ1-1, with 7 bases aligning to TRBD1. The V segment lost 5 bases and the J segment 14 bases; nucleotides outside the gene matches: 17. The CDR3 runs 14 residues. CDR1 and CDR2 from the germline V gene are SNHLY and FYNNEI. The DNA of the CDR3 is TGTGCCAGCAGTCCAACCCTAGCCGGGACAGCGATCTTCTTT. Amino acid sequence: CASSPTLAGTAIFF. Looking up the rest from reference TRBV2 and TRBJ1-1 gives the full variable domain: EPEVTQTPSHQVTQMGQEVILRCVPISNHLYFYWYRQILGQKVEFLVSFYNNEISEKSEIFDDQFSVERPDGSNFTLKIRSTKLEDSAMYFCASSPTLAGTAIFFGQGTRLTVV.

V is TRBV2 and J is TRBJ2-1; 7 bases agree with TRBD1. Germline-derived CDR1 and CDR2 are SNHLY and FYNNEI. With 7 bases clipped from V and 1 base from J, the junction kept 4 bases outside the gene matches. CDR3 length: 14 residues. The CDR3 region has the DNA TGTGCCAGCATCCGGGACAGTTCCTACAATGAGCAGTTCTTC. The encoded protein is CASIRDSSYNEQFF.

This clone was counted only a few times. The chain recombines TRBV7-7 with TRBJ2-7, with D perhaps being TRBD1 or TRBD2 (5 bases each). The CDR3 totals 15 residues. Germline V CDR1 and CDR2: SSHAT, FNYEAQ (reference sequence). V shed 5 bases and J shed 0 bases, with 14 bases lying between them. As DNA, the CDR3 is TGTGCCAGCAGCCCACCGGGACGAAGCTCCTACGAGCAGTACTTC. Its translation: CASSPPGRSSYEQYF.

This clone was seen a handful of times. CDR3 coding DNA: TGTGCCAGCAGAGGGGGTAAGAGGAACAATGAGCAGTTCTTC. The encoded protein is CASRGGKRNNEQFF. This sequence joins TRBV6-4 and TRBJ2-1; TRBD1 might be the D (6 bases). V was pared by 6 bases and J by 5 bases, with 14 bases between. The CDR3 length is 14 residues. Germline CDR1 is MRHNA and CDR2 is SNTAGT.

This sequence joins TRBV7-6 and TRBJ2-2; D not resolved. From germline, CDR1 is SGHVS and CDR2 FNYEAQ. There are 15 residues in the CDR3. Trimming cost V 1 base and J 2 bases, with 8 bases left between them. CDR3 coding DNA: TGTGCCAGCAGCTTAGAGGGCGTCAACACCGGGGAGCTGTTTTTT. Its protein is CASSLEGVNTGELFF.